Listed below are T cell receptor beta chains from one sample, sequenced in a study of T-cell reconstitution after alpha-beta-depleted transplantation in children. TCRdb analysed the PCR reads with MiXCR anew, one entry per CDR3 protein. The table includes approximately 91,000 distinct CDR3 sequences, 7% to 10% detected once. Source: PBMCs from the stem cell graft donor, taken from the stem cell graft. The receptors originated from a human donor who donated a stem cell graft to a child with congenital amegakaryocytic thrombocytopenia. Each CDR3 is given with its conserved first and last residue. The D gene is left open where the match is weak. The size entry is marked missing in some rows and otherwise reads once, few, many or a size class.

D | J | V | length | size | CDR3 | DNA
TRBD2 | TRBJ2-1 | TRBV20-1 | 16 | many | CSARAPGLAGVNEQFF | TGCAGTGCTAGAGCTCCCGGCCTAGCGGGCGTCAATGAGCAGTTCTTC
. | TRBJ2-5 | TRBV7-2 | 15 | many | CASSSTSGLHKTQYF | TGTGCCAGCAGCTCAACTTCGGGACTCCACAAGACCCAGTACTTC
TRBD2 | TRBJ2-5 | TRBV20-1 | 19 | many | CSARGLAGAFKGSRETQYF | TGCAGTGCTAGAGGTTTAGCGGGAGCGTTCAAGGGTTCGAGGGAGACCCAGTACTTC
TRBD1 | TRBJ2-1 | TRBV14 | 15 | . | CASSVGRGPLNEQFF | TGTGCCAGCAGCGTCGGTAGGGGGCCCCTCAATGAGCAGTTCTTC
. | TRBJ2-5 | TRBV7-8 | 16 | many | CASSLNGGRRQETQYF | TGTGCCAGCAGCTTAAATGGGGGGCGCAGGCAAGAGACCCAGTACTTC
. | TRBJ1-2 | TRBV27 | 15 | many | CASSLLGSSNYGYTF | TGTGCCAGCAGTTTATTAGGGTCCTCTAACTATGGCTACACCTTC
. | TRBJ2-3 | TRBV7-2 | 12 | many | CASSLSTDTQYF | TGTGCCAGCAGCTTGAGCACAGATACGCAGTATTTT
. | TRBJ1-2 | TRBV20-1 | 14 | many | CSATVGGLDYGYTF | TGCAGTGCTACAGTTGGCGGGCTGGACTATGGCTACACCTTC
. | TRBJ1-1 | TRBV19 | 13 | . | CASKIRGNTEAFF | TGTGCCAGCAAAATTAGAGGGAACACTGAAGCTTTCTTT
. | TRBJ2-7 | TRBV12-3/TRBV12-4 | 13 | many | CASSFGLGYEQYF | TGTGCCAGCAGTTTTGGCCTGGGCTACGAGCAGTACTTC
. | TRBJ1-1 | TRBV7-9 | 12 | many | CASSFSDTEAFF | TGTGCCAGCAGCTTCTCCGACACTGAAGCTTTCTTT
TRBD1 | TRBJ2-1 | TRBV7-2 | 18 | many | CASSLASSGQGTYNEQFF | TGTGCCAGCAGCTTAGCGAGTTCTGGACAGGGGACCTACAATGAGCAGTTCTTC
TRBD2 | TRBJ2-1 | TRBV25-1 | 15 | once | CASSEGGSSYNGQFF | TGTGCCAGCAGTGAGGGGGGGAGCTCCTACAATGGGCAGTTCTTC
TRBD2 | TRBJ2-1 | TRBV2 | 19 | many | CASSVDLTSGGSYYNEQFF | TGTGCCAGCAGTGTAGATCTCACTAGCGGGGGGTCTTACTACAATGAGCAGTTCTTC
. | TRBJ1-5 | TRBV29-1 | 13 | many | CSVGGNSNQPQHF | TGCAGCGTTGGGGGCAATAGCAATCAGCCCCAGCATTTT
TRBD1 | TRBJ2-3 | TRBV20-1 | 13 | many | CSAPQGGTDTQYF | TGCAGTGCTCCTCAGGGGGGCACAGATACGCAGTATTTT
. | TRBJ2-2 | TRBV4-3 | 12 | many | CASSPSRGELFF | TGCGCCAGCAGCCCCTCAAGGGGGGAGCTGTTTTTT
. | TRBJ1-3 | TRBV5-1 | 17 | many | CASSLVSGSLSGNTIYF | TGCGCCAGCAGCTTGGTCTCGGGGTCGCTCTCTGGAAACACCATATATTTT
. | TRBJ1-2 | TRBV5-1 | 14 | . | CASSLDGGNYGYTF | TGCGCCAGCAGCTTGGACGGGGGCAATTATGGCTACACCTTC
. | TRBJ2-2 | TRBV5-1 | 12 | many | CASSWSTGELFF | TGCGCCAGCAGCTGGTCGACAGGGGAGCTGTTTTTT
. | TRBJ1-2 | TRBV20-1 | 13 | many | CSATGGEVDGYTF | TGCAGTGCTACCGGGGGAGAGGTAGACGGCTACACCTTC
. | TRBJ2-7 | TRBV6-5 | 14 | few | CASGEPGSSYEQYF | TGTGCCAGCGGAGAGCCAGGATCCTCCTACGAGCAGTACTTC
. | TRBJ2-7 | TRBV3-1 | 16 | . | CASSPEPGHISYEQYF | TGTGCCAGCAGCCCAGAGCCGGGACATATCTCCTACGAGCAGTACTTC
. | TRBJ2-1 | TRBV7-2 | 13 | many | CASSPGSVREQFF | TGTGCCAGCAGCCCTGGGAGCGTCAGAGAGCAGTTCTTC
. | TRBJ2-3 | TRBV7-2 | 13 | many | CASSLRQADTQYF | TGTGCCAGCAGCTTACGCCAGGCTGATACGCAGTATTTT
. | TRBJ2-3 | TRBV12-3/TRBV12-4 | 12 | many | CASSFPSDTQYF | TGTGCCAGCAGTTTTCCATCAGATACGCAGTATTTT
. | TRBJ1-3 | TRBV12-3/TRBV12-4 | 14 | many | CASSEGQPGNTIYF | TGTGCCAGCAGCGAAGGACAGCCTGGAAACACCATATATTTT
. | TRBJ2-6 | TRBV12-3/TRBV12-4 | 18 | many | CASSFSRRRSSGANGLTF | TGTGCCAGCAGTTTCTCAAGGAGGCGGAGCTCTGGGGCCAACGGCCTGACTTTC
. | TRBJ1-1 | TRBV19 | 14 | . | CASSPVAGYTEAFF | TGTGCCAGTAGCCCTGTTGCGGGCTACACTGAAGCTTTCTTT
TRBD2 | TRBJ2-1 | TRBV6-5 | 15 | many | CASSLLAESYNEQFF | TGTGCCAGCAGTCTCCTAGCGGAGTCCTACAATGAGCAGTTCTTC
. | TRBJ1-2 | TRBV12-3/TRBV12-4 | 13 | many | CASSPDSIYGYTF | TGTGCCAGCAGTCCCGACAGCATATATGGCTACACCTTC
TRBD1 | TRBJ2-3 | TRBV7-8 | 18 | many | CASSPTFGTVPSTDTQYF | TGTGCCAGCAGCCCGACGTTCGGGACAGTCCCTAGCACAGATACGCAGTATTTT
TRBD1 | TRBJ2-5 | TRBV9 | 17 | many | CASSVGDRTGYQETQYF | TGTGCCAGCAGCGTAGGTGACCGGACAGGGTACCAAGAGACCCAGTACTTC
. | TRBJ2-3 | TRBV5-6 | 13 | many | CASSLSGADTQYF | TGTGCCAGCAGCTTGTCAGGGGCAGATACGCAGTATTTT
. | TRBJ2-1 | TRBV4-1 | 14 | many | CASRVEMFYNEQFF | TGCGCCAGCAGAGTAGAGATGTTCTACAATGAGCAGTTCTTC
. | TRBJ2-4 | TRBV20-1 | 13 | many | CSAGGAAKNIQYF | TGCAGTGCTGGGGGGGCGGCCAAAAACATTCAGTACTTC
. | TRBJ2-1 | TRBV11-2 | 12 | many | CASNRRWDEQFF | TGTGCCAGCAATAGGAGGTGGGATGAGCAGTTCTTC
. | TRBJ1-5 | TRBV20-1 | 15 | many | CSAKVGSTDNQPQHF | TGCAGTGCAAAAGTCGGCTCGACAGATAATCAGCCCCAGCATTTT
. | TRBJ2-1 | TRBV5-5 | 13 | many | CASSFDHPNEQFF | TGTGCCAGCAGCTTCGACCATCCCAATGAGCAGTTCTTC
. | TRBJ1-2 | TRBV30 | 13 | many | CAWSEDSPYGYTF | TGTGCCTGGAGTGAAGACAGTCCCTATGGCTACACCTTC